The present TCR beta chain was sequenced within a study of T cells in tuberculosis. The germline CDR1 and CDR2 sequences are SGHVS and FQNEAQ. This CDR3 contains 14 residues. V was shortened by 3 bases and J by 1 base, with 9 bases between the two germline ends. The method was immunoSEQ multiplex PCR; TCRdb's version includes in-frame clones alone and lacks a portion of them. The repertoire includes under 40,000 clones, approximately 94% of them detected once, and 4% to 5.5% sits in the top ten. Time point in this sample: new active TB diagnosis, blood taken before or within 7 days of starting treatment.

The TCR sequence derives from an adult with tuberculosis. This specimen was PBMCs, taken at tuberculosis diagnosis. The V call is TRBV7-8, the J call TRBJ1-1; D gene uncertain. The CDR3 sequence is CASSFSSRNTEAFF. The CDR3 DNA is TGTGCCAGCAGCTTTAGTTCTAGGAACACTGAAGCTTTCTTT.